This TCR beta chain was sequenced during a study of STAT5B mutations in CD4+ large granular lymphocyte leukemia. Study-wide findings and caveats: TRBV06-family usage was enriched in top patient clones (8/27) versus controls (2/35). No patients shared main leukemic clonotypes, though about 26% appeared at low frequency elsewhere. The CD4+ versus CD8+ T-LGLL clonality difference may reflect limited sample size.

Clones were sequenced by immunoSEQ multiplex PCR, and TCRdb holds only the in-frame ones, with some missing. The sample carries just under 35,000 clones, about 65% recorded once. A word on this clone: Its antigen is not known.

CDR3 length equals 15 residues. Trimming left V 3 bases short and J 0 bases short, with 12 bases between. Germline V gene lookup returns CDR1 MGHDK and CDR2 SYGVNS. This TCR derives from a human donor in good health. The chain links TRBV25-1 to TRBJ2-7, with a tentative D call TRBD1 (6 bases). Sequences were obtained from CD4+ T cells from blood buffy coats. The CDR3 sequence is CASSDDRRSSYEQYF. DNA of the CDR3: TGTGCCAGCAGTGATGACAGGAGATCCTCCTACGAGCAGTACTTC.